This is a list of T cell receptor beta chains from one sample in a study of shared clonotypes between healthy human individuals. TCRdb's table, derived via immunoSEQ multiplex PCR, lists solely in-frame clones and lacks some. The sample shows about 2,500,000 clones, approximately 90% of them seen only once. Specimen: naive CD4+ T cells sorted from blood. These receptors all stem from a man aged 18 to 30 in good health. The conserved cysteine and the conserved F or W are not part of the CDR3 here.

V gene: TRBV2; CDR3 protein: ASSPGQGVEQY
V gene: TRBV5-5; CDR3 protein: ASRTGTPRTDTQY
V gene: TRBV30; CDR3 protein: AWTQTANTEAF
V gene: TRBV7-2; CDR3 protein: ASSLYLTGGSEKLF
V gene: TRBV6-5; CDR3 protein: ASSYATETNEQY
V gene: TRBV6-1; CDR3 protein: ASSQEETYEQY
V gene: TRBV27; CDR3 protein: ASSLGVQDGYT
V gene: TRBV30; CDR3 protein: AWITNGRVNTEAF
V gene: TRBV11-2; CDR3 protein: ASSLAGGPYNEQF
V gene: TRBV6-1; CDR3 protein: ASSGRRIYEQY
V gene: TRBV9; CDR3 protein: ASSAQGIGEAF
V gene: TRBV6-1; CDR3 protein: ASSVRFNQPQH
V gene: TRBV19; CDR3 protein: ASSTSGASLNQPQH
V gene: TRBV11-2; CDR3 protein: ASSGGLAGDLAKNIQY
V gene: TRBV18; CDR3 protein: ASSPRDSSYEQY
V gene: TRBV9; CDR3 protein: ASSVGSGGLGTDTQY
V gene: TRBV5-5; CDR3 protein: ASSQTSRSTDTQY
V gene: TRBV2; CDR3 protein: ASSESGSGYT
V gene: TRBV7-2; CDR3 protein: ASSPQRQPQH
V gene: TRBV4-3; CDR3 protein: ASSQESSGQETQY
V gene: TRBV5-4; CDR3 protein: ASSFDSGRPTDTQY
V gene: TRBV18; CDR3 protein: ASSPDGAMNTEAF
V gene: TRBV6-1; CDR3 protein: ASSETGYTYEQY
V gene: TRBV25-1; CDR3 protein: ASSESTGTTSTYEQY
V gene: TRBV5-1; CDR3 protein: ASSYEIQGAHT
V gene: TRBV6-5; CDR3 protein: ASSSWGQGGGETQY
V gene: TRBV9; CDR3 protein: ASSPRGSGIADTQY
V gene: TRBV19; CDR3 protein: ASKAGSAYGYT
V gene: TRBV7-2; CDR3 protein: ASSLRGLAEETQY
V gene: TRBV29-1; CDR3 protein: SVADRRAYGYT
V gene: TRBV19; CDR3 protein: ASMGGLNTGELF
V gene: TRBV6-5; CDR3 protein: ASSYSGRSSYNEQF
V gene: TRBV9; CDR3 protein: ASSVEPTTGLSSYEQY
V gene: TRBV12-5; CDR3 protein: ASGLWSGHEQY
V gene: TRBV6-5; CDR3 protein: ASRRAGGPSNEQF
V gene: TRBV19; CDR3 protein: ASSVRTDNSPLH
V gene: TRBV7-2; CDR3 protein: ASSLRDPTYEQY
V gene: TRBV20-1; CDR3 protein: SARSGTEAF
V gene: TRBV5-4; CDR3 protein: ASTGTSTDTQY
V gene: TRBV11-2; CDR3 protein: ASDTGVDNEQF
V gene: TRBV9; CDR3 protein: ASGTGLQETQY
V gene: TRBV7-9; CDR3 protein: ASSLRAGLNTEAF